These 3 T cell receptor beta chains share one sample of origin, sequenced in a study of blood T cell repertoires in COVID-19 (dated by TCRdb to 2018 to 2021). Libraries were made using the immunoSEQ multiplex PCR assay. In its TCRdb copy, this immuneACCESS table keeps in-frame sequences only and misses some clones. Where compared with another copy, unresolved V genes explain less than half of these, and the others have no known cause. The sample data list about 87,000 clones, and about 83% of these were observed just once. The ten largest make up more than 2% of the sample. The sequencing input was peripheral blood. Receptor source: an older woman with acute or convalescent COVID-19.

The chain uses TRBV6-6 and TRBJ1-3, with D hard to call. Trimming stripped 5 bases from V and 3 bases from J, with 20 bases between. The CDR3 loop spans 17 amino acids. The germline CDR1 and CDR2 sequences are MNHNY and SVGAGI (reference sequence). The CDR3 DNA reads TGTGCCAGCAGTCCCCAGGCCATTAGTGAACTTGGAAACACCATATATTTT. Amino acids: CASSPQAISELGNTIYF.

The rearrangement links TRBV3-1 (or the pseudogene TRBV3-2) to TRBJ1-1; D gene uncertain. The CDR3 has 16 amino acids. V was clipped by 4 bases and J by 0 bases, with 15 bases between them. CDR1 and CDR2 from the germline V gene are LGHDT and YNNKEL (reference sequence). The chain's CDR3 is CASSPSGLLLNTEAFF. The CDR3 DNA is TGTGCCAGCAGCCCCAGCGGCCTACTTCTGAACACTGAAGCTTTCTTT.

The chain combines TRBV7-2 with TRBJ1-1; D gene unclear. CDR3 size: 14 residues. Trimming shortened V by 0 bases and J by 8 bases, and 13 bases separated the two germline ends. In germline, CDR1 is SGHTA, CDR2 FQGNSA. This chain's CDR3 is CASSLAQRVSEAFF. CDR3 coding DNA: TGTGCCAGCAGCTTAGCACAGAGGGTTTCGGAAGCTTTCTTT.